This T cell receptor beta chain was sequenced in a study of neoadjuvant anti-PD-1 for oral cavity cancer. The study's findings and limits: Only a few patients per response group were TCR-analyzed; validation needed.

Trimming took 0 bases from V and 2 from J, leaving 14 bases between them. The germline CDR1 and CDR2 sequences are SGHAT and FQNNGV. This CDR3 contains 16 residues. With respect to this clone: Its cognate antigen is unknown.

Time point noted: after neoadjuvant nivolumab, at surgical resection. Only in-frame clones appear in the TCRdb table, and some are missing; sequencing was by immunoSEQ multiplex PCR. Of 20,000 to 25,000 clones listed, around a quarter were seen once; the top ten hold about 16%. The chain combines TRBV11-2 with TRBJ2-7; perhaps D is TRBD1 or TRBD2 (5 bases each). The sample here was tumor tissue, taken after nivolumab (anti-PD-1) treatment. The origin of this receptor is a person aged 35-80 years with oral cavity squamous cell carcinoma. The CDR3 DNA follows: TGTGCCAGCAGCTTAGACCGCCGGGGCCTAACCTACGAGCAGTACTTC. This encodes CASSLDRRGLTYEQYF. The variable domain in full, completed from reference TRBV11-2 and TRBJ2-7, reads EAGVAQSPRYKIIEKRQSVAFWCNPISGHATLYWYQQILGQGPKLLIQFQNNGVVDDSQLPKDRFSAERLKGVDSTLKIQPAKLEDSAVYLCASSLDRRGLTYEQYFGPGTRLTVT.